The 9 T cell receptor beta chains given below trace back to one sample, sequenced in a study of T-cell reconstitution after alpha-beta-depleted transplantation in children. Unique molecular identifiers were incorporated when the TCRbeta library was constructed. A single record per CDR3 protein comes from TCRdb applying MiXCR to the PCR reads. This table has about 1,000,000 distinct CDR3 sequences, about 29% appearing once. The material sequenced was PBMCs, mostly from graft donor cells, taken 360 days after TCRalphabeta/CD19-depleted stem cell transplant. These receptors originate from a boy under two years old who had a stem cell transplant for SCID, so the T cells may come from the graft donor.

The CDR3 region has the DNA TGTGCCAGCAGCGTAGATTACGGCCATGCAACTAATGAAAAACTGTTTTTT. It translates to CASSVDYGHATNEKLFF. This sequence joins TRBV9 and TRBJ1-4; D is unresolved. V was clipped by 0 bases and J by 0 bases, with 12 bases between them. The CDR3 runs to 17 residues. CDR1 SGDLS and CDR2 YYNGEE come from the germline V gene.

The V gene is TRBV10-3, the J gene TRBJ2-3; TRBD1 might be the D (5 bases). Germline CDR1 and CDR2: ENHRY and SYGVKD. The CDR3 covers 13 residues. The V gene lost 10 bases and the J gene lost 3 bases, with 14 bases spanning the gap. The DNA for the CDR3 is TGTGCCACCGAAGGGGCAGGTACAGATACGCAGTATTTT. Translated: CATEGAGTDTQYF.

V gene TRBV27 combines with J gene TRBJ1-6, with 9 bases that match TRBD1. After removal of 1 base from V and 8 bases from J, the junction contained 3 bases not matched to a gene. Germline CDR1 MNHEY, CDR2 SMNVEV (reference sequence). The CDR3 contains 15 residues. The CDR3: CASSLWGQGHSPLHF. Written as DNA, the CDR3 is TGTGCCAGCAGTTTATGGGGACAGGGCCATTCACCCCTCCACTTT.

The rearrangement joins TRBV7-9 to TRBJ2-3; TRBD2 aligns across 9 bases. This CDR3 has 16 amino acids. Germline V lookup: CDR1 SEHNR, CDR2 FQNEAQ (reference sequence). V was clipped by 7 bases and J by 6 bases; unmatched bases: 14. CDR3 residues: CASIFNLAGGTDTQYF. The CDR3 bases are TGTGCCAGCATCTTTAACCTGGCGGGGGGGACGGATACGCAGTATTTT.

V is TRBV12-3 or TRBV12-4 and J is TRBJ2-2, with 7 bases lining up with TRBD2. This CDR3 comprises 15 residues. V shed 7 bases, J shed 1 base, and the junction held 6 bases outside the gene matches. The CDR3: CASNPGGVNTGELFF. CDR3 coding DNA: TGTGCCAGCAATCCGGGGGGAGTGAACACCGGGGAGCTGTTTTTT.

The rearrangement links TRBV10-3 to TRBJ1-2; 9 bases agree with TRBD1. CDR1 ENHRY and CDR2 SYGVKD come from the germline V gene. Unmatched junction bases numbered 11, after V lost 7 bases and J lost 8 bases. This CDR3 is 14 amino acids long. The CDR3 coding sequence is TGTGCCATCACCGGGACAGGGTCCGGGGGCGGCTACACCTTC. It yields the protein CAITGTGSGGGYTF.

This clonotype was recorded once. The rearrangement uses TRBV24-1 and TRBJ2-4; 8 nucleotides line up with TRBD1. CDR1 is KGHDR, CDR2 SFDVKD, per germline. The CDR3 is 20 amino acids. The V segment lost 4 bases and the J segment 0 bases; nucleotides outside the gene matches: 16. Written as DNA, the CDR3 is TGTGCCACCAGTGACCGTGACAGGGGTCTAAGTCGTCCAGCCAAAAACATTCAGTACTTC. Translated, it gives CATSDRDRGLSRPAKNIQYF.

This clonotype was counted ten times or more. V gene TRBV9 combines with J gene TRBJ2-1, with 8 bases identical to TRBD2. The CDR3 has 15 residues. With 0 bases clipped from V and 4 bases from J, the junction kept 3 bases outside the gene matches. CDR1 and CDR2 from the germline V gene are SGDLS and YYNGEE. The CDR3 DNA reads TGTGCCAGCAGCGTAGCAGCGGGGGCTTACAATGAGCAGTTCTTC. It translates to CASSVAAGAYNEQFF.

In its sample, this clonotype was seen a few times. The chain carries TRBV10-3 and TRBJ2-4; D tentatively fits TRBD1 or TRBD2 (5 bases each). CDR1 ENHRY and CDR2 SYGVKD come from the germline V gene. Between the trimmed V and J ends, which lost 10 bases and 1 base, there was a span of 20 bases. This CDR3 contains 16 residues. The CDR3 sequence: CATAGDAGNAKNIQYF. The DNA of the CDR3 is TGTGCCACGGCTGGGGACGCCGGGAACGCCAAAAACATTCAGTACTTC.